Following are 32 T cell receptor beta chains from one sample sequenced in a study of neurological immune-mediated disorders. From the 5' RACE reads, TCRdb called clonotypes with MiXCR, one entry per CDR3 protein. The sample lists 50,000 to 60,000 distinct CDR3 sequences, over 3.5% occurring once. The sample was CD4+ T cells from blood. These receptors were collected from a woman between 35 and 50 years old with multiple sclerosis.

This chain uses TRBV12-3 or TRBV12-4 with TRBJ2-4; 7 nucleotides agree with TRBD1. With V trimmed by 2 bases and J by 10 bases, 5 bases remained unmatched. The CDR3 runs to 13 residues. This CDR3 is CASSLPGGRIQYF. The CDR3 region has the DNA TGTGCCAGCAGTTTACCAGGGGGAAGGATTCAGTACTTC.

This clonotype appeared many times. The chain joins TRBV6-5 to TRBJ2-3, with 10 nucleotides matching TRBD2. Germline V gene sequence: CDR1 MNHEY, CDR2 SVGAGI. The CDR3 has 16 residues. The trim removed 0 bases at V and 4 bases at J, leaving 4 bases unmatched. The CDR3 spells CASSYSLSGGADTQYF. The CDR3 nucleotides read TGTGCCAGCAGTTACTCTCTGAGCGGGGGGGCAGATACGCAGTATTTT.

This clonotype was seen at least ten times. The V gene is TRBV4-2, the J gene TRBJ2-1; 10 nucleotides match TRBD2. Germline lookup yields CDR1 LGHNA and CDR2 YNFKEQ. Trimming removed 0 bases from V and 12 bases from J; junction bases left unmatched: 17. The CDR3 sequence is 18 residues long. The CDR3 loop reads CASSQDYSGGPIRAGQFF. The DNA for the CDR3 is TGTGCCAGCAGCCAAGATTATAGCGGGGGGCCTATCCGGGCCGGGCAGTTCTTC.

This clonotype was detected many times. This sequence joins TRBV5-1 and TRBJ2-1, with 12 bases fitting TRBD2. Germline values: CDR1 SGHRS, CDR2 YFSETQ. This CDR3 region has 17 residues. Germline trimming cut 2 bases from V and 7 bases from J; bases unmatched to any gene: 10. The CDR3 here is CASSFTASGGARNEQFF. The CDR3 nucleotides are TGCGCCAGCAGCTTCACCGCTAGCGGGGGGGCCAGGAATGAGCAGTTCTTC.

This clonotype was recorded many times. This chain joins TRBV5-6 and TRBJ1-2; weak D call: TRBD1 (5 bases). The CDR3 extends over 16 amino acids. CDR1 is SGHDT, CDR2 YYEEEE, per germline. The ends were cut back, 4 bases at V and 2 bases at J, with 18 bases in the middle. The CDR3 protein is CASSLFSGTGNYGYTF. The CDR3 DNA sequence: TGTGCCAGCAGCCTCTTTTCCGGGACGGGCAACTATGGCTACACCTTC.

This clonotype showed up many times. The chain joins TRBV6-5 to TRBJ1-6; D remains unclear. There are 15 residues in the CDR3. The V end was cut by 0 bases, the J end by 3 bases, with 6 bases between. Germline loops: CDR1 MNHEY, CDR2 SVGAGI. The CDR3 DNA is TGTGCCAGCAGTTACTCCGGGATCTATAATTCACCCCTCCACTTT. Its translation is CASSYSGIYNSPLHF.

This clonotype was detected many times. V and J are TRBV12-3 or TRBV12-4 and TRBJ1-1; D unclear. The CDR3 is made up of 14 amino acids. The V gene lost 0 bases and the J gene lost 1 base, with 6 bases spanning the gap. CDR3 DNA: TGTGCCAGCAGTTTAGCCGACCCGAACACTGAAGCTTTCTTT. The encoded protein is CASSLADPNTEAFF.

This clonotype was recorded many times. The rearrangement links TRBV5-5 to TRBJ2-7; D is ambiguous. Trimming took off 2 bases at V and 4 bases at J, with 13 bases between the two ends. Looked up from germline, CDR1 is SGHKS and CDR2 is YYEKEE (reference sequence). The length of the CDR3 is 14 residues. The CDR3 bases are TGTGCCAGCAGCTTCGTGGCCAGCGTTTACGAGCAGTACTTC. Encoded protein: CASSFVASVYEQYF.

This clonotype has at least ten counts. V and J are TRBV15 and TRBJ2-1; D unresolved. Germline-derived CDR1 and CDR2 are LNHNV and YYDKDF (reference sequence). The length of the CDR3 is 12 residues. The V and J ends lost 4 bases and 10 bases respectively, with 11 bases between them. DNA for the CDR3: TGTGCCACCAGCACGGTCTTTGGAGAGCAGTTCTTC. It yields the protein CATSTVFGEQFF.

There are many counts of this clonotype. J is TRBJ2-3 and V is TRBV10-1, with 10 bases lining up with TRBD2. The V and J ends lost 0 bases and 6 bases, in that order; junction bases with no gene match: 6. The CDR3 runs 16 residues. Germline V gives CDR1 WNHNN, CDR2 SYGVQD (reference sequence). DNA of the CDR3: TGCGCCAGCAGTGAGTCGAGCGGGGGGGCCGGTGATACGCAGTATTTT. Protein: CASSESSGGAGDTQYF.

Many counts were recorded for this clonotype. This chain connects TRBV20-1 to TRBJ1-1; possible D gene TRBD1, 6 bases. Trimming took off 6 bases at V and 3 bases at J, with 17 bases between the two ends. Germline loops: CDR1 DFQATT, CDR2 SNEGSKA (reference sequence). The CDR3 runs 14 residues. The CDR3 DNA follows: TGCAGTGCCGCGGGGGCAGGGGTTTACACTGAAGCTTTCTTT. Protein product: CSAAGAGVYTEAFF.

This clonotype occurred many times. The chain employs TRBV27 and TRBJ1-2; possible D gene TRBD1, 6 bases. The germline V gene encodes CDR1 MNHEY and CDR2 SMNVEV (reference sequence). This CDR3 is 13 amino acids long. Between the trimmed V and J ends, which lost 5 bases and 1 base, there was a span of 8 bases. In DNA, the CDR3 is TGTGCCAGCAGTAAGGACAGTAACTATGGCTACACCTTC. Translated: CASSKDSNYGYTF.

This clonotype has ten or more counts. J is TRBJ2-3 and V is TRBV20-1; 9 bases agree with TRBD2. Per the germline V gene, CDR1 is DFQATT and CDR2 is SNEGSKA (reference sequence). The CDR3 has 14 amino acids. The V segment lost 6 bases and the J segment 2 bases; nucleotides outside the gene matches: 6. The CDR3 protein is CSAERGDVTDTQYF. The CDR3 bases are TGCAGTGCCGAGCGGGGGGATGTCACAGATACGCAGTATTTT.

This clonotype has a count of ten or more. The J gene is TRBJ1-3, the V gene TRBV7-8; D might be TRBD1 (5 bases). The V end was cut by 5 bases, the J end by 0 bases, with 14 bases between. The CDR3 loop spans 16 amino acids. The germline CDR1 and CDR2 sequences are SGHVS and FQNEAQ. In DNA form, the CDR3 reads TGTGCCAGCAGCCCTGACAGCGCCTACTCTGGAAACACCATATATTTT. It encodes CASSPDSAYSGNTIYF.

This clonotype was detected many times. The CDR3 here is CSALLTGVNEQFF. The CDR3 DNA follows: TGCAGTGCTCTCTTGACGGGGGTTAATGAGCAGTTCTTC. This rearrangement joins TRBV20-1 to TRBJ2-1, with a tentative D call TRBD2 (6 bases). Germline V gene data show CDR1 as DFQATT and CDR2 as SNEGSKA (reference sequence). The CDR3 sequence is 13 residues long. Trimming cost V 5 bases and J 7 bases, with 15 bases left between them.

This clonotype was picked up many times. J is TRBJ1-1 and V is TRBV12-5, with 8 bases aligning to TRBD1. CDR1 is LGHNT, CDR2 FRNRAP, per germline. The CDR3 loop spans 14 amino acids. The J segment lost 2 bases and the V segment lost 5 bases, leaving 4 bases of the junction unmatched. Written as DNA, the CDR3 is TGTGCTAGTGGTCTCGGACAGGGAAACACTGAAGCTTTCTTT. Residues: CASGLGQGNTEAFF.

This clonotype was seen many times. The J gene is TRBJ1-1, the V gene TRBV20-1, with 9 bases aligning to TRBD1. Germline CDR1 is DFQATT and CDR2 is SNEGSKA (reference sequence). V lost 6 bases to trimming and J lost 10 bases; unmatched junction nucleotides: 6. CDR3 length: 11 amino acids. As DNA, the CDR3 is TGCAGTGCCGGACAGGGGCCGGGAGCTTTCTTT. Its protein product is CSAGQGPGAFF.

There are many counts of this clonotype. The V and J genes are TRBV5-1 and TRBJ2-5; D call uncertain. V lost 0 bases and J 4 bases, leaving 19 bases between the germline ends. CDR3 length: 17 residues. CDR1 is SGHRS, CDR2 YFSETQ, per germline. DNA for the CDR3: TGCGCCAGCAGCTTGGGTCGTGGTAGGACCCAACGAGAGACCCAGTACTTC. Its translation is CASSLGRGRTQRETQYF.

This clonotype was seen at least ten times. The CDR3 spells CASSYGRERTDTQYF. Written as DNA, the CDR3 is TGCGCCAGCAGCTACGGTAGGGAACGCACAGATACGCAGTATTTT. V usage is TRBV5-1 and J usage is TRBJ2-3, with D hard to call. Trimming took 3 bases from V and 1 from J, leaving 12 bases between them. This CDR3 contains 15 residues. The V gene's germline CDR1 is SGHRS and CDR2 YFSETQ.

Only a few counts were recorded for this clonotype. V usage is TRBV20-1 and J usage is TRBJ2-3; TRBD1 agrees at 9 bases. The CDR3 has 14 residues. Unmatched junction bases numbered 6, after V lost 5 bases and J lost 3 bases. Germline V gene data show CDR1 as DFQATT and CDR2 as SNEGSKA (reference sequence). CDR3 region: CSARDRGMTDTQYF. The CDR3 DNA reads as TGCAGTGCTCGCGACAGGGGGATGACAGATACGCAGTATTTT.

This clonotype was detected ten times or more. CDR3 in amino acids: CATGGNTEAFF. The CDR3 DNA is TGTGCCACCGGGGGCAATACTGAAGCTTTCTTT. The rearrangement uses TRBV24-1 and TRBJ1-1, with D perhaps matching TRBD1 (6 bases). CDR1 and CDR2 from the germline V gene are KGHDR and SFDVKD. V lost 9 bases, J lost 5 bases, and 9 bases lay in between. The CDR3 is 11 amino acids.

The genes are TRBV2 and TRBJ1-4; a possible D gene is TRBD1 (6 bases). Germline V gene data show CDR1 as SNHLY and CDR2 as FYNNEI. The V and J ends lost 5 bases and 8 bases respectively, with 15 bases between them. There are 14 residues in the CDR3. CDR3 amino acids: CASSRTGPLEKLFF. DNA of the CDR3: TGTGCCAGCAGTCGAACAGGGCCCCTCGAAAAACTGTTTTTT.

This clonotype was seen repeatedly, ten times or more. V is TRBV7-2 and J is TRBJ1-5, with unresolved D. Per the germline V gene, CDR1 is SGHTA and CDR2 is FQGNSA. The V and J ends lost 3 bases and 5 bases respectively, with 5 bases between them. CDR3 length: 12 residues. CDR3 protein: CASSFQDQPQHF. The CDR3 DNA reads TGTGCCAGCAGCTTCCAAGATCAGCCCCAGCATTTT.

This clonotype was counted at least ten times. The CDR3, as DNA: TGCGCCAGCAGCTTGGGGGACGGGGGGCCCCAAGAGACCCAGTACTTC. Its translation is CASSLGDGGPQETQYF. The rearrangement uses TRBV5-1 and TRBJ2-5; perhaps TRBD2 as D (7 bases). The CDR3 totals 16 residues. Germline V lookup: CDR1 SGHRS, CDR2 YFSETQ. V was trimmed by 0 bases and J by 1 base, leaving 13 bases between them.

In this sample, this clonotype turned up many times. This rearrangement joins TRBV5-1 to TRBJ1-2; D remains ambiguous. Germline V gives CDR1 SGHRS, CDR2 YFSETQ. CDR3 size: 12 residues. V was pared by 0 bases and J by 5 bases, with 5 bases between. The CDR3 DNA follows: TGCGCCAGCAGCTTGGATCAGTATGGCTACACCTTC. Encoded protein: CASSLDQYGYTF. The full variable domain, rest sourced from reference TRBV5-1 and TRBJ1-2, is KAGVTQTPRYLIKTRGQQVTLSCSPISGHRSVSWYQQTPGQGLQFLFEYFSETQRNKGNFPGRFSGRQFSNSRSEMNVSTLELGDSALYLCASSLDQYGYTFGSGTRLTVV.

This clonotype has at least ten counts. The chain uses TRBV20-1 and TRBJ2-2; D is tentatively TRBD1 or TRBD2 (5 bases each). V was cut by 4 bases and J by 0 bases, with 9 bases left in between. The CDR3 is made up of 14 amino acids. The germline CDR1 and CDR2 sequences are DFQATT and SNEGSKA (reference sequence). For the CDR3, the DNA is TGCAGTGCTATTCGGGACCCGAACACCGGGGAGCTGTTTTTT. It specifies CSAIRDPNTGELFF.

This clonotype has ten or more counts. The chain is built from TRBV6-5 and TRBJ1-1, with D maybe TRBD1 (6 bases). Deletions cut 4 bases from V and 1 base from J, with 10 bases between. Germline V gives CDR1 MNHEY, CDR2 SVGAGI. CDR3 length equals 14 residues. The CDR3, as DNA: TGTGCCAGCAGTTCTGAGGGGGGGAACACTGAAGCTTTCTTT. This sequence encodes CASSSEGGNTEAFF.

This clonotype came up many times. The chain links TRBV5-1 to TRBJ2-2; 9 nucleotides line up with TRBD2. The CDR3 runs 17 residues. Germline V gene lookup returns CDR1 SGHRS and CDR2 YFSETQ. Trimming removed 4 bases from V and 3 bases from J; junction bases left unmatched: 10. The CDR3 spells CASSPSGGGADTGELFF. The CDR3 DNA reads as TGCGCCAGCAGCCCATCCGGCGGGGGGGCCGACACCGGGGAGCTGTTTTTT.

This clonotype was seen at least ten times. The CDR3 loop is CAIRWTENYGYTF. The CDR3 bases are TGTGCCATCAGATGGACGGAGAACTATGGCTACACCTTC. The rearrangement joins TRBV10-3 to TRBJ1-2; D gene unclear. CDR1 and CDR2 from the germline V gene are ENHRY and SYGVKD. This CDR3 comprises 13 residues. The germline V and J ends were trimmed by 6 bases and 2 bases, with 10 bases remaining between them.

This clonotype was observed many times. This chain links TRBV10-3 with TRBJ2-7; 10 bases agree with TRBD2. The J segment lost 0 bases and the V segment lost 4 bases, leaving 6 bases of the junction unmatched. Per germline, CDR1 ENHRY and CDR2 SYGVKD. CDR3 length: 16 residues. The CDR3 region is CAISGRLAGDSYEQYF. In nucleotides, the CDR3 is TGTGCCATCAGTGGACGTCTAGCGGGGGACTCCTACGAGCAGTACTTC.

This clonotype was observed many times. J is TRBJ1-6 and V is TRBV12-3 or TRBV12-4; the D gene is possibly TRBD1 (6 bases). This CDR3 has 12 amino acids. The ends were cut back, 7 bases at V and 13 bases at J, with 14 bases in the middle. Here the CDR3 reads CASTQGGGPLHF. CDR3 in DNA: TGTGCCAGCACCCAAGGTGGGGGCCCCCTCCACTTT.

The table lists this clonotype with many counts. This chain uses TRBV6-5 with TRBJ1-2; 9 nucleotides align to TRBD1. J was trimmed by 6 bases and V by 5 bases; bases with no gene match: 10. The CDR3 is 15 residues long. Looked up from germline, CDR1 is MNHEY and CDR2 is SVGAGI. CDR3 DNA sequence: TGTGCCAGCAGTCGTAAAACAGGGGGCCGGAATGGCTACACCTTC. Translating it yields CASSRKTGGRNGYTF.